This entry lists 10 T cell receptor beta chains sequenced from one sample in a study of cytomegalovirus exposure and HLA in healthy donors. The PCR made use of 60 Vbeta and 13 Jbeta primers. Measured with immunoSEQ multiplex PCR; TCRdb has only the in-frame clones, and not every one. The repertoire has roughly 130,000 clones, around 65% of them found once; the top ten carry about 1.5%. Material: PBMCs. These receptors were collected from a man younger than 35 in good health and CMV-seronegative.

The genes are TRBV2 and TRBJ1-5; TRBD1 matches at 8 bases. V lost 4 bases and J lost 5; bases outside the gene matches: 4. This CDR3 comprises 14 residues. Germline V gene data show CDR1 as SNHLY and CDR2 as FYNNEI. CDR3 residues: CASSVGQGHQPQHF. CDR3 DNA sequence: TGTGCCAGCAGTGTTGGACAGGGACATCAGCCCCAGCATTTT.

The J gene is TRBJ1-5, the V gene TRBV9; the D gene is possibly TRBD1 (6 bases). CDR3 length equals 15 residues. The germline V gene encodes CDR1 SGDLS and CDR2 YYNGEE. The V end was cut by 4 bases, the J end by 0 bases, with 11 bases between. The chain's CDR3 is CASSLQGYSNQPQHF. CDR3 nucleotide sequence: TGTGCCAGCAGCCTACAGGGTTATAGCAATCAGCCCCAGCATTTT.

The rearrangement joins TRBV2 to TRBJ2-1; maybe TRBD2 (5 bases). The CDR3 runs to 16 residues. Germline V gene lookup returns CDR1 SNHLY and CDR2 FYNNEI. Trimming left V 7 bases short and J 8 bases short, with 24 bases between. CDR3 sequence reads: CASKRSSSDVLDEQFF. The CDR3 DNA is TGTGCCAGCAAACGGTCTAGCTCCGATGTTTTGGATGAGCAGTTCTTC.

This clone showed up just once. V and J are TRBV5-1 and TRBJ2-3, with D maybe TRBD2 (5 bases). Germline CDR1 is SGHRS and CDR2 is YFSETQ. This CDR3 spans 13 amino acids. The germline V and J ends were trimmed by 4 bases and 0 bases, with 6 bases remaining between them. For the CDR3, the DNA is TGCGCCAGCAGCCCTAGCAGCACAGATACGCAGTATTTT. Protein: CASSPSSTDTQYF.

V usage is TRBV2 and J usage is TRBJ1-3, with D perhaps TRBD1 (5 bases). Per the germline V gene, CDR1 is SNHLY and CDR2 is FYNNEI. This CDR3 is built from 16 residues. V was clipped by 0 bases and J by 0 bases, with 9 bases between them. The CDR3 loop is CASSEARGVSGNTIYF. CDR3 nucleotides: TGTGCCAGCAGTGAAGCCCGGGGGGTCTCTGGAAACACCATATATTTT.

J is TRBJ2-7 and V is TRBV5-1; 8 bases fit TRBD2. V was clipped by 7 bases and J by 0 bases; unmatched bases: 15. This CDR3 spans 17 amino acids. Germline V gene data show CDR1 as SGHRS and CDR2 as YFSETQ. This CDR3 reads CASRVASSGSYSYEQYF. The CDR3 DNA follows: TGCGCCAGCCGCGTGGCGTCTAGCGGGTCTTACTCCTACGAGCAGTACTTC.

This sequence joins TRBV6-5 and TRBJ1-2, with TRBD1 identical over 11 bases. The germline gives CDR1 MNHEY, CDR2 SVGAGI. The CDR3 is 15 amino acids. Unmatched junction bases numbered 7, after V lost 6 bases and J lost 4 bases. Here the CDR3 DNA reads TGTGCCAGCAGAGCCGGGACAGGGGGAACCTATGGCTACACCTTC. Translating it yields CASRAGTGGTYGYTF.

The chain combines TRBV4-1 with TRBJ2-7; a weak D match, TRBD1 (5 bases). Germline CDR1 and CDR2: MGHRA and YSYEKL. The ends were cut back, 0 bases at V and 0 bases at J, with 12 bases in the middle. This CDR3 comprises 16 residues. CDR3 amino acids: CASSQEGAGISYEQYF. The DNA for the CDR3 is TGCGCCAGCAGCCAAGAAGGGGCAGGGATCTCCTACGAGCAGTACTTC.

The chain has TRBV25-1 and TRBJ2-7; possible D gene TRBD2, 5 bases. V shed 7 bases and J shed 1 base, with 11 bases lying between them. Germline V gives CDR1 MGHDK, CDR2 SYGVNS. The CDR3 runs to 13 residues. The CDR3 DNA reads TGTGCCAGCAAGGAGAGAGGGTCCTACGAGCAGTACTTC. Residues: CASKERGSYEQYF.

V and J are TRBV5-4 and TRBJ1-6, with 7 bases lining up with TRBD1. The trim removed 3 bases at V and 9 bases at J, leaving 9 bases unmatched. The CDR3 consists of 15 residues. Germline V gene lookup returns CDR1 SGHNT and CDR2 YYREEE (reference sequence). CDR3 residues: CASSSETGKVSPLHF. CDR3 bases: TGTGCCAGCAGCTCCGAGACAGGGAAAGTTTCACCCCTCCACTTT.